The clone carrying this TCR beta chain was detected only a few times. Its target is not known. This sample is part of a study of human T cells and chemical hapten exposure. Study information: Small pooled library volume differences mainly caused per-sample TCR yield variation.

Within the library, unique molecular identifiers were attached to each individual cDNA molecule. In the source study's methods: Sampled TCR counts reached a median of 95,638 per sample, with values ranging from roughly 23,224 to 700,000. One entry per CDR3 protein results from TCRdb running MiXCR on the RACE reads. The authors' filters were not applied to this entry. The sample carries about 70,000 distinct CDR3 sequences, around 6.1% recorded once. Stated time point: healthy volunteer bleed at 6 weeks. Before extraction, the whole blood was not fractionated, and total RNA was taken from it. The CDR3 has 16 residues. The V gene lost 3 bases and the J gene lost 2 bases, with 17 bases spanning the gap. Study findings and constraints: Among TCRs, those above 1 in 1000 frequency were unaffected by DPC sensitization.

The receptor was isolated from a female donor in good health. Some clones in this sample may be carry-over from other donors' samples. J is TRBJ2-7 and V is TRBV23-1, with a possible D match to TRBD1 (6 bases). TRBV23-1 is an ORF, with its function uncertain. The sequencing sample was made of whole blood. CDR3 loop: CASSHQGRDNPYEQYF. CDR3 coding DNA: TGCGCCAGCAGTCATCAAGGCCGGGACAACCCCTACGAGCAGTACTTC.